This T cell receptor beta chain was documented in a study of blood T cell repertoires in COVID-19. Deletions cut 10 bases from V and 5 bases from J, with 14 bases between. Germline V gives CDR1 LGHNT, CDR2 FRNRAP. The CDR3 is 13 amino acids. Everyone who took part was about 18 to 89 years old, and they came from about 23 US areas. Per the original methods: From reference gene primer amplification, estimates of nucleated cell counts were derived. Here immunoSEQ multiplex PCR was the method, and the copy in TCRdb shows in-frame clones only, minus some. The D gene and trimming were derived from the DNA, and the V and J assignments and clone size from that table. The sample lists more than 150,000 clones, 75% to 90% occurring once.

The TCR originated in a woman in her twenties or thirties who had recovered from COVID-19. This sequence joins TRBV12-5 and TRBJ1-4; no clear D. Material for sequencing was PBMCs or T cells enriched from blood (not recorded which). CDR3 sequence: CATSAEFNEKLFF. DNA of the CDR3: TGTGCTACATCGGCGGAGTTCAATGAAAAACTGTTTTTT.